This T cell receptor beta chain came from a study of blood T cell repertoires in COVID-19. Participants, roughly 18 to 100 years old, spanned fewer than 25 US areas. Some clones are missing from TCRdb's copy, which holds only in-frame ones; the method was immunoSEQ multiplex PCR. This sample yields 230,000 or so clones, of which about nine tenths are seen a single time; roughly 3.4% belongs to the top ten. Germline lookup yields CDR1 SGHDN and CDR2 FVKESK. CDR3 size: 16 residues. V lost 0 bases and J 2 bases, leaving 11 bases between the germline ends. The TCR comes from a woman aged 40 to 50 with acute COVID-19. The specimen sequenced was PBMCs or T cells enriched from blood (not recorded which). The V and J genes are TRBV14 and TRBJ1-3; unclear D gene. CDR3 bases: TGTGCCAGCAGCCAAGATCTCGGGTGGACTGGAAACACCATATATTTT. It encodes CASSQDLGWTGNTIYF.